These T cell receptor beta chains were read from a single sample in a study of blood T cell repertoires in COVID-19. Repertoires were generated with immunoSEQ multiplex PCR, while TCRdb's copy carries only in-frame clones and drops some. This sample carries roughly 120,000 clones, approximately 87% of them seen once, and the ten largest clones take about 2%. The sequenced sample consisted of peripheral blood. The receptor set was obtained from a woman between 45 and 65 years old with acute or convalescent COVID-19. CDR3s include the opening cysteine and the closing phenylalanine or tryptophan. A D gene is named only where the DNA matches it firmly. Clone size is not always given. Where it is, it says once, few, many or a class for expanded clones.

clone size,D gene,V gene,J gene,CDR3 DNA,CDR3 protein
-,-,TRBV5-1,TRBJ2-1,TGCGCCAGCAGCTTGGCTCGGGACTCCTACAATGAGCAGTTCTTC,CASSLARDSYNEQFF
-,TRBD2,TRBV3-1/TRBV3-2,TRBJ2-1,TGTGCCAGCAGCCAAGATAGACTACCCGGGGGGGTCGATGAGCAGTTCTTC,CASSQDRLPGGVDEQFF
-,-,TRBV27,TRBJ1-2,TGTGCCAGCAGTTTAGTATGGGGGGACTATGGCTACACCTTC,CASSLVWGDYGYTF
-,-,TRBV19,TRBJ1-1,TGTGCCAGTAGTCAGGGGCTAAACACTGAAGCTTTCTTT,CASSQGLNTEAFF
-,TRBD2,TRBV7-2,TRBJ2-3,TGTGCCAGCAGCCCAGGGCTAGCGGGAGATACGCAGTATTTT,CASSPGLAGDTQYF
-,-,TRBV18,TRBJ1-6,TGTGCCAGCTCACCACCGACAGGTGGTGATTATTCACCCCTCCACTTT,CASSPPTGGDYSPLHF
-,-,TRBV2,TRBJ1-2,TGTGCCAGCAGTTCCTCTACCCGGGGAGGTTTATCAGAAGGCTACACCTTC,CASSSSTRGGLSEGYTF
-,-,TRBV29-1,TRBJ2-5,TGCAGCGTTGGGGCGATTGGAGGGGAGACCCAGTACTTC,CSVGAIGGETQYF
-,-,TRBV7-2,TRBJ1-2,TGTGCCAGCAGCCCCCCGGCAGGTGGAGGCTACACCTTC,CASSPPAGGGYTF
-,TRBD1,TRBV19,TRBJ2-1,TGTGCCAGTAGGGGGACAGGGGTAGCGGAACCCTCCTACAATGAGCAGTTCTTC,CASRGTGVAEPSYNEQFF
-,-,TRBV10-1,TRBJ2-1,TGCGCCAGCAATAGAGGGAATGAGCAGTTCTTC,CASNRGNEQFF
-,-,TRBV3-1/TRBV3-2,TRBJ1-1,TGTGCCAGCAGCCAAGCGGACACTGAAGCTTTCTTT,CASSQADTEAFF
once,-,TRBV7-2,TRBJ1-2,TGTGCCAGCAGCTTAGAGGCGGGAAGCTCCCCTCATGGCTACACCTTC,CASSLEAGSSPHGYTF
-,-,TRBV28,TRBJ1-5,TGTGCCAGCAGTTTAAACGGGGAGGCTCAGCCCCAGCATTTT,CASSLNGEAQPQHF
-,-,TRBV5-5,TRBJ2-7,TGTGCCAGCAGCCCGGCTAGCCGGGAGCAGTACTTC,CASSPASREQYF
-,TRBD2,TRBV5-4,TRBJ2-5,TGTGCCAGCAGCTACCGACTAGCGGGAGAAGAGACCCAGTACTTC,CASSYRLAGEETQYF
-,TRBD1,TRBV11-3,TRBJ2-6,TGTGCCAGCGGCCTGGGACAGTCGTCTGGGGCCAACGTCCTGACTTTC,CASGLGQSSGANVLTF
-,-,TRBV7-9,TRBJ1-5,TGTGCCAGCAGCTCCTTCCGGGGGGGTACCAATCAGCCCCAGCATTTT,CASSSFRGGTNQPQHF
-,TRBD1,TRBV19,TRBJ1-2,TGTGCCAGTAGTATAGTGCAGGGGGGTGTCTATGGCTACACCTTC,CASSIVQGGVYGYTF
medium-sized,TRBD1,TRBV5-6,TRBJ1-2,TGTGCCAGCAGCTTCGGGACAGGGGTTTATGGCTACACCTTC,CASSFGTGVYGYTF
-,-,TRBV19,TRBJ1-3,TGTGCCAGTAGTTCAACCCAGGGATCTGGAAACACCATATATTTT,CASSSTQGSGNTIYF
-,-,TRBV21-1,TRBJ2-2,TGTGCCAGCAGCAATGGTAATTCGGGAAACACCGGGGAGCTGTTTTTT,CASSNGNSGNTGELFF
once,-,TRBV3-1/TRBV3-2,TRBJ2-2,TGTGCCAGCAGCCAAGTGGGAGAAAGGGAGCTGTTTTTT,CASSQVGERELFF
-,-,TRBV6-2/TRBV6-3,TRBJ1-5,TGTGCCAGCAGTATTATAAATAGCAATCAGCCCCAGCATTTT,CASSIINSNQPQHF
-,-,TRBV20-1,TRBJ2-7,TGCAGTGCTAGACAGGACTACGAGCAGTACTTC,CSARQDYEQYF
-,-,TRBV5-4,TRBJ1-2,TGTGCCAGCAGCTTGGGGGGCGGATATGGCTACACCTTC,CASSLGGGYGYTF
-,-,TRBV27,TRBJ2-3,TGTGCCAGCAGTCCATGGGCCGGGGTTAGCACAGATACGCAGTATTTT,CASSPWAGVSTDTQYF
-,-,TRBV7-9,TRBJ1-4,TGTGCCAGCAGCTTGGGAGGGGCTGAAAAACTGTTTTTT,CASSLGGAEKLFF
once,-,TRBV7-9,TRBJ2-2,TGTGCCAGCAGCTACCGGAGGACTCTGAACACCGGGGAGCTGTTTTTT,CASSYRRTLNTGELFF
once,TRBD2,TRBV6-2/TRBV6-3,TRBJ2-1,TGTGCCAGCAGTTGGCGTCAGCGGGAGAGGGCGAATGAGCAGTTCTTC,CASSWRQRERANEQFF
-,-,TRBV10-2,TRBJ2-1,TGCGCAACTAATCGGAACAATGAGCAGTTCTTC,CATNRNNEQFF
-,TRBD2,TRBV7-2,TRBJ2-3,TGTGCCAGCAGCCCCCCTAGCGGGAGGGACTTTCTATTT,CASSPPSGRDFLF
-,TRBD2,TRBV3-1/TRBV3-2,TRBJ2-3,TGTGCCAGCAGGCTTACTGGGACTAGCGGCACTAGCACAGATACGCAGTATTTT,CASRLTGTSGTSTDTQYF
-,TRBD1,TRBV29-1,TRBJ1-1,TGCAGCGTTGAAGCCCGGGACAGGGGGGACGCTGAAGCTTTCTTT,CSVEARDRGDAEAFF
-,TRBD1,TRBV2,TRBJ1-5,TGTGCCAGCAGTGCTCAGGGGGCCAACAATCAGCCCCAGCATTTT,CASSAQGANNQPQHF
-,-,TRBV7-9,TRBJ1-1,TGTGCCAGCAGCTTAGTGGTGGGAGGTAGGGCTTTCTTT,CASSLVVGGRAFF
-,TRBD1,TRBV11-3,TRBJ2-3,TGTGCCAGCAGCTTAGGTGGGACAGGGGGGGGAGATACGCAGTATTTT,CASSLGGTGGGDTQYF
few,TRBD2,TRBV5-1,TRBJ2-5,TGCGCCAGCAGCTTGTCGGGAGGGTTCGGGGAGACCCAGTACTTC,CASSLSGGFGETQYF
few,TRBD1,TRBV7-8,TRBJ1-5,TGTGCCAGCAGCTCCTTTTCGACAGGGGGAAGCAATCAGCCCCAGCATTTT,CASSSFSTGGSNQPQHF
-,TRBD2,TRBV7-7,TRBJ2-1,TGTGCCAGCAGCCAGACTAGCGGGTTAATCAATGAGCAGTTCTTC,CASSQTSGLINEQFF
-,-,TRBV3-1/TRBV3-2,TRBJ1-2,TGTGCCAGCAGCCACCTACTGGACTATGGCTACACCTTC,CASSHLLDYGYTF
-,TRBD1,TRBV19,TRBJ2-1,TGTGCCAGTAGGGGGACAGGGGAACACAATGAGCAGTTCTTC,CASRGTGEHNEQFF
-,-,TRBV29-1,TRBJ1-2,TGCAGCGAGGGGACACCAGGTGGCTACACCTTC,CSEGTPGGYTF
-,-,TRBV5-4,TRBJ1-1,TGTGCCAGCAGCTTGGACTCTCGGTGGACTGAAGCTTTCTTT,CASSLDSRWTEAFF
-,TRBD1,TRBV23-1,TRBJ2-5,TGCGCCAGCAGTCTAATCCAGGACAGGGGGAAGGAGACCCAGTACTTC,CASSLIQDRGKETQYF
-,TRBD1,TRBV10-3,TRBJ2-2,TGTGCCATCCAGGGGGCGCGCACCGGGGAGCTGTTTTTT,CAIQGARTGELFF
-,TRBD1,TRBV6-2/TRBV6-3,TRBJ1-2,TGTGCCAGCAGTGACCCCTCAGGGACAGTTCGGGGCTACACCTTC,CASSDPSGTVRGYTF
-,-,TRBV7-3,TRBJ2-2,TGTGCCAGCAGCCCTGGGGGGGCTGGGACCGGGGAGCTGTTTTTT,CASSPGGAGTGELFF
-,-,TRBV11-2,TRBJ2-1,TGTGCCAGCAGGGGGGAGGGGGTAAATGAGCAGTTCTTC,CASRGEGVNEQFF
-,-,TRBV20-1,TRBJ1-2,TGCAGTGCTAGTGAGAGGGTGAGCTATGGCTACACCTTC,CSASERVSYGYTF
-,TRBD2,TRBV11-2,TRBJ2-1,TGTGCCAGCAGCTCCTCGACTAGCGTTGAGCAGTTCTTC,CASSSSTSVEQFF
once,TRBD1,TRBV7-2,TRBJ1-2,TGTGCCAGCAGCTTAGACGCACAGGGGGGGGCCTATGGCTACACCTTC,CASSLDAQGGAYGYTF
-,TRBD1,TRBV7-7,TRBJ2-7,TGTGCCAGCAGCTTAGGACAGGGAAACGAGCAGTACTTC,CASSLGQGNEQYF
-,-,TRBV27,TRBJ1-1,TGTGCCAGCAGTTTATCTCCGGACAGTAGCACTGAAGCTTTCTTT,CASSLSPDSSTEAFF
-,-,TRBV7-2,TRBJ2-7,TGTGCCAGCAGCTCAGTGACTACAACCTACGAGCAGTACTTC,CASSSVTTTYEQYF
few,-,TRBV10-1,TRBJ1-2,TGCGCCAGCAGTGAGCACAGATCGTATGGCTACACCTTC,CASSEHRSYGYTF